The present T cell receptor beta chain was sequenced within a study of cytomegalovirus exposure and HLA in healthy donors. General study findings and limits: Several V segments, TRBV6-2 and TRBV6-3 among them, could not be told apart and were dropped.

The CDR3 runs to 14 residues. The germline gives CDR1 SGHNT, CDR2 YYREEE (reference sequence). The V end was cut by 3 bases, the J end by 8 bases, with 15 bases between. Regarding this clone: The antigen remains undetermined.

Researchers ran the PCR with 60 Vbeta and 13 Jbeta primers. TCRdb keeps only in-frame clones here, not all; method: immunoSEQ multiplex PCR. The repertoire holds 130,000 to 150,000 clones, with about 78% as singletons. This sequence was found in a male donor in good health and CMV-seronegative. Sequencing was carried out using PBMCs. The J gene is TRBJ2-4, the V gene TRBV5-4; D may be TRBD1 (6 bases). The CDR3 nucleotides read TGTGCCAGCAGCTCCGGACAGTCTGAGGACATTCAGTACTTC. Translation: CASSSGQSEDIQYF.